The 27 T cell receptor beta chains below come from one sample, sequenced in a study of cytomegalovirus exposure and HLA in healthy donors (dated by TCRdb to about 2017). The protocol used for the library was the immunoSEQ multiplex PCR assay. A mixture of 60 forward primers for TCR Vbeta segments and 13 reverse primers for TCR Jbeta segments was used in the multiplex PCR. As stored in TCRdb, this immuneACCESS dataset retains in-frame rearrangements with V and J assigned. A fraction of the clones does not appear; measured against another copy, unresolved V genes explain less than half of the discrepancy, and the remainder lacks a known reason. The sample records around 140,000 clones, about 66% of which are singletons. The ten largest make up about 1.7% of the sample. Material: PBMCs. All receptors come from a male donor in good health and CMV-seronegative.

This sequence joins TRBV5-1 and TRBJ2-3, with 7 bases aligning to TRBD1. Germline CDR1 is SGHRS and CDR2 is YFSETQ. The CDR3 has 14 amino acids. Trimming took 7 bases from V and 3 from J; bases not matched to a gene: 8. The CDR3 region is CASGTQGWTDTQYF. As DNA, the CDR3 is TGCGCCAGCGGCACACAGGGGTGGACAGATACGCAGTATTTT.

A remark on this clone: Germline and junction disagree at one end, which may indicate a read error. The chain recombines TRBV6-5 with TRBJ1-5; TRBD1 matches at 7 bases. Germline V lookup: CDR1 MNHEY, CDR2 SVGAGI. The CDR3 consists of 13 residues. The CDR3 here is CASSWTGNQPQHF. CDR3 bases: TGTGCCAGCAGTTGGACAGGCAACCAGCCCCAGCATTTT.

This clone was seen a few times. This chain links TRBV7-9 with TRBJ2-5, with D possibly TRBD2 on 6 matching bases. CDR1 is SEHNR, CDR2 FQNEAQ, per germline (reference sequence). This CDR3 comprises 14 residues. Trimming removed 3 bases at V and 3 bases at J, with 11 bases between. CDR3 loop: CASSFFGGEETQYF. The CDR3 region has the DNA TGTGCCAGCAGCTTCTTCGGGGGAGAAGAGACCCAGTACTTC.

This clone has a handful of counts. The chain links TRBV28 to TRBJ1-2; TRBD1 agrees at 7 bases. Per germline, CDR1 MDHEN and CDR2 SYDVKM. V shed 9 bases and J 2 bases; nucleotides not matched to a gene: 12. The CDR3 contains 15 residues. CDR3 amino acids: CASNTRGHENYGYTF. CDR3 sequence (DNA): TGTGCCAGTAATACAAGGGGGCACGAGAACTATGGCTACACCTTC.

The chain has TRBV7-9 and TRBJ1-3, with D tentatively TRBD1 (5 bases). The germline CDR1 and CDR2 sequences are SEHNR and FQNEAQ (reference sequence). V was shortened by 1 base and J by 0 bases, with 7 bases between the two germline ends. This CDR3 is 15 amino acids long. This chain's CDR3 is CASSLDRGSGNTIYF. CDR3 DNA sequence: TGTGCCAGCAGCTTAGATAGGGGCTCTGGAAACACCATATATTTT.

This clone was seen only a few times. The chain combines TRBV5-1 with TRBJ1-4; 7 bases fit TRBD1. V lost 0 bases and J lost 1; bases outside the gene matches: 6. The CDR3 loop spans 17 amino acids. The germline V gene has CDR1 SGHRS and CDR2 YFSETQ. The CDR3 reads CASSLAGGGRTNEKLFF. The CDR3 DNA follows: TGCGCCAGCAGCTTGGCCGGAGGGGGCCGAACTAATGAAAAACTGTTTTTT.

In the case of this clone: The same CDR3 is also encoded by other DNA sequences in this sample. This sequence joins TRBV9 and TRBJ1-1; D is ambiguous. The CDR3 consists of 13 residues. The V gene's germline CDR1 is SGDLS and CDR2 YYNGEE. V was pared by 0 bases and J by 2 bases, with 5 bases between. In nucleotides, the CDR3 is TGTGCCAGCAGCGTAGCGGTAAACACTGAAGCTTTCTTT. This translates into CASSVAVNTEAFF.

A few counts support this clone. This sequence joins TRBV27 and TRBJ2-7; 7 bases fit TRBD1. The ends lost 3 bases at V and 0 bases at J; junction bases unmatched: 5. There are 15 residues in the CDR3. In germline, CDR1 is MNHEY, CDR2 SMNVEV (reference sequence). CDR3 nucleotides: TGTGCCAGCAGTTTCTCTGGGACAGCCTCCTACGAGCAGTACTTC. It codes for CASSFSGTASYEQYF.

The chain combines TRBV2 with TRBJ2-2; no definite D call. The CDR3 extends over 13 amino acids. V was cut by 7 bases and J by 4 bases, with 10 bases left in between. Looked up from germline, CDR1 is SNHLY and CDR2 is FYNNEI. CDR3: CASMVDITGELFF. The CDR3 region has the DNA TGTGCCAGCATGGTAGACATCACCGGGGAGCTGTTTTTT.

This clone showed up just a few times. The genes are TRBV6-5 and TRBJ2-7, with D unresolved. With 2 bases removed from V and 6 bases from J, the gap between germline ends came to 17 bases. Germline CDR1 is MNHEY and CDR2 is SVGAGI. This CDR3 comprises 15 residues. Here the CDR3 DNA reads TGTGCCAGCAGTTACCGCCGACAAAACGTAGGCGAGCAGTACTTC. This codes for CASSYRRQNVGEQYF.

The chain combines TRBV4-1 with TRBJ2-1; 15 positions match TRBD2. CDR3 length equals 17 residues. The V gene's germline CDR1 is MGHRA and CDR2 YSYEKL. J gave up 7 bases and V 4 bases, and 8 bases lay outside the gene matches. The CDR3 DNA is TGCGCCAGCAGCCTCAGGACTAGCGGGGGGGCCGCGAATGAGCAGTTCTTC. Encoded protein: CASSLRTSGGAANEQFF.

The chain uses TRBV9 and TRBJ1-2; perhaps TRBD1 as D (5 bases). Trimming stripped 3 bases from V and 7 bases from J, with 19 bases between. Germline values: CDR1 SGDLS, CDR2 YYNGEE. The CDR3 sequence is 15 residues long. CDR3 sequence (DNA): TGTGCCAGCAGCGAGGAACCGGGGGGAAATAGTGGCTACACCTTC. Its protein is CASSEEPGGNSGYTF.

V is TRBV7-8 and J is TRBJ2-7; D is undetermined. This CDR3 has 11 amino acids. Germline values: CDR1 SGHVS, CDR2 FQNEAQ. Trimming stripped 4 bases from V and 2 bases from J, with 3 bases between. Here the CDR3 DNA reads TGTGCCAGCAGCTCCGCCTACGAGCAGTACTTC. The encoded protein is CASSSAYEQYF.

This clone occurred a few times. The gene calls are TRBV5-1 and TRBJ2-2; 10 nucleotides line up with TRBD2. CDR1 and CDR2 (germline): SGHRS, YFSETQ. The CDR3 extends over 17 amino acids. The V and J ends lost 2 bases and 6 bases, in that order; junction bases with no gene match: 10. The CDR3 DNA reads TGCGCCAGCAGCTTCCAACGCCTAGCGGGGGCTGCCGGGGAGCTGTTTTTT. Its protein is CASSFQRLAGAAGELFF.

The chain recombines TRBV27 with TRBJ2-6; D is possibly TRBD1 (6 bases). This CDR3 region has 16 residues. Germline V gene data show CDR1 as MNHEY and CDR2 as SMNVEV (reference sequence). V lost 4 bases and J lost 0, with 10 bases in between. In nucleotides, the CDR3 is TGTGCCAGCAGTTCTCCAGGGGTCTCTGGGGCCAACGTCCTGACTTTC. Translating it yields CASSSPGVSGANVLTF.

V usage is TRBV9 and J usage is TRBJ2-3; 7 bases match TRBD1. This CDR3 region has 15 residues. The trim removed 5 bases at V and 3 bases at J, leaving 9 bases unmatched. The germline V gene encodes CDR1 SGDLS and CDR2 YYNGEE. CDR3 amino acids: CASRATGLRTDTQYF. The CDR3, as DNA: TGTGCCAGCAGAGCGACAGGGCTTCGAACAGATACGCAGTATTTT.

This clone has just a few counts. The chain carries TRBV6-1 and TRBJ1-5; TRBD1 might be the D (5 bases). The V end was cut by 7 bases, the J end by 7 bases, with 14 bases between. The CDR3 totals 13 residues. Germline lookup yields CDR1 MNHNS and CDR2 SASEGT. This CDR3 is CASISGGAQPQHF. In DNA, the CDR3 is TGTGCCAGCATCTCCGGCGGGGCACAGCCCCAGCATTTT.

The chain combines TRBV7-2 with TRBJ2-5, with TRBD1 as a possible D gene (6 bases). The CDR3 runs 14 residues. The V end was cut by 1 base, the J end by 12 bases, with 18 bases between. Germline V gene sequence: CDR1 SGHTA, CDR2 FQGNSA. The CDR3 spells CASSLEDSTGFKYF. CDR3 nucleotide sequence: TGTGCCAGCAGCTTAGAGGACAGTACGGGCTTTAAGTACTTC.

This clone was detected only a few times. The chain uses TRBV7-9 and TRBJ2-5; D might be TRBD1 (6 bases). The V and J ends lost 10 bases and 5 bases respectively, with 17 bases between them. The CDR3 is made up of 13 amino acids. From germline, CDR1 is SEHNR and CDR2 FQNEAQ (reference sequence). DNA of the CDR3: TGTGCCACCTACAGGGAGTATTTTGAGACCCAGTACTTC. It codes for CATYREYFETQYF.

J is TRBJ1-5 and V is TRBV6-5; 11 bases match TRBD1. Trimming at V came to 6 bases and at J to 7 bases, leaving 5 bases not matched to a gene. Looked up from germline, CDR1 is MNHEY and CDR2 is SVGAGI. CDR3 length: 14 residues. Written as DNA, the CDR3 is TGTGCCAGCAGCCTGGGACAGGGGGAACAGCCCCAGCATTTT. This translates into CASSLGQGEQPQHF.

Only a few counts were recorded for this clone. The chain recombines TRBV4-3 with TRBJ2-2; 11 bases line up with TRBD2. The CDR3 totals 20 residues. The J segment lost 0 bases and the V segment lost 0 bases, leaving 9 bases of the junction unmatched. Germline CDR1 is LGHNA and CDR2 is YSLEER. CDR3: CASSQDWGLADLTNTGELFF. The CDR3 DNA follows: TGCGCCAGCAGCCAAGATTGGGGACTAGCGGATTTAACGAACACCGGGGAGCTGTTTTTT.

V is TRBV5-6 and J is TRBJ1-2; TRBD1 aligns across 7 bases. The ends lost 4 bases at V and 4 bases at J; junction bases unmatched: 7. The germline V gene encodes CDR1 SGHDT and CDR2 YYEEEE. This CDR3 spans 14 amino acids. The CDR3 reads CASSVGQNLYGYTF. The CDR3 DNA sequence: TGTGCCAGCAGCGTGGGACAGAATCTCTATGGCTACACCTTC.

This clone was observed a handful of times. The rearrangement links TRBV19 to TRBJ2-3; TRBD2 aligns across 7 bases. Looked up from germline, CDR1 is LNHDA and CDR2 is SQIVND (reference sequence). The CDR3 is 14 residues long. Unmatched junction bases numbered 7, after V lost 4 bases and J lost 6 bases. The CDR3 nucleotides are TGTGCCAGTAGTACTCCGGGACTAAAGGATACGCAGTATTTT. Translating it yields CASSTPGLKDTQYF.

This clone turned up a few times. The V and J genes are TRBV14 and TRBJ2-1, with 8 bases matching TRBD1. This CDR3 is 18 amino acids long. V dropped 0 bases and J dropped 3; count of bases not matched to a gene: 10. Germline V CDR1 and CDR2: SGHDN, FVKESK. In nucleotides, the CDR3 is TGTGCCAGCAGCCAAGACTTTTGGGAGACAGGGGACTACAATGAGCAGTTCTTC. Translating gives CASSQDFWETGDYNEQFF.

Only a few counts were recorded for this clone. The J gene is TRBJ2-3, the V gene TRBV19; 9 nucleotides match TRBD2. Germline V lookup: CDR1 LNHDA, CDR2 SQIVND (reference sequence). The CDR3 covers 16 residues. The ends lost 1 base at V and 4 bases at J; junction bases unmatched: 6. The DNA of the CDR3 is TGTGCCAGTAGTATAGGCCGCGGGGGGGCCTCAGATACGCAGTATTTT. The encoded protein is CASSIGRGGASDTQYF.

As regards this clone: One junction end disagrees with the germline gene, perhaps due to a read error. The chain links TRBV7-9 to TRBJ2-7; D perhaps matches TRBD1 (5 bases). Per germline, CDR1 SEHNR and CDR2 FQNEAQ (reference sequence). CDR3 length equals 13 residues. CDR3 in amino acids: CSSSRQGIYEQYF. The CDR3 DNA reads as TGTTCCAGCAGCCGGCAGGGAATCTACGAGCAGTACTTC.

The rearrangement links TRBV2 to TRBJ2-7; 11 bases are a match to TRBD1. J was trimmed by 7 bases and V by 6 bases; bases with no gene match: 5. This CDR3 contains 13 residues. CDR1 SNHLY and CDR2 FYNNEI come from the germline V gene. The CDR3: CASSEDRGREQYF. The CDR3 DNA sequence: TGTGCCAGCAGCGAGGACAGGGGGCGTGAGCAGTACTTC.